The 30 T cell receptor beta chains below were found in one sample sequenced in a study of tumor-infiltrating lymphocytes in primary liver carcinoma. Constant-region priming of around 490 ng total RNA yielded TCR beta cDNA. Generation of the TCR beta libraries relied on three nested multiplex PCR rounds using slightly modified ARM-PCR. The opening two PCR rounds, around 9 cycles each, paired TRBV1-TRBV30 forward primers with a C-beta reverse primer. Via MiXCR, TCRdb re-called the multiplex PCR reads, giving one row per CDR3 protein. Of approximately 340,000 distinct CDR3 sequences listed, less than 65% were seen once; the top ten hold about 6.5%. Researchers drew blood RNA from unsorted whole blood and extracted germline DNA as well. The sequencing sample was made of peripheral blood. The receptors were sampled from a man aged 35 to 55 with primary liver carcinoma and hepatitis B virus infection.

This chain joins TRBV30 and TRBJ1-2; D call uncertain. From germline, CDR1 is GTSNPN and CDR2 SVGIG (reference sequence). This CDR3 comprises 13 residues. V was pared by 3 bases and J by 7 bases, with 15 bases between. CDR3 nucleotide sequence: TGTGCCTGGAGGGGTCCTCCCAGAGGTGGCTACACCTTC. Translating it yields CAWRGPPRGGYTF.

Concerning this clonotype: Compared with germline, one end of the junction differs, possibly owing to a read error. The chain uses TRBV13 and TRBJ2-5; D ambiguous. CDR1 and CDR2 (germline): PRHDT, FYEKMQ (reference sequence). The CDR3 loop spans 15 amino acids. As DNA, the CDR3 is TGTGCCAGCAGCTTATTGTCAGACTCCAGAGAGACCCGGTACTTC. Protein product: CASSLLSDSRETRYF. Full variable domain (missing parts from reference TRBV13 and TRBJ2-5): AAGVIQSPRHLIKEKRETATLKCYPIPRHDTVYWYQQGPGQDPQFLISFYEKMQSDKGSIPDRFSAQQFSDYHSELNMSSLELGDSALYFCASSLLSDSRETRYFGPGTRLLVL.

The rearrangement joins TRBV10-3 to TRBJ2-2, with D possibly matching TRBD2 (8 bases). V lost 4 bases and J lost 0, with 21 bases in between. The CDR3 sequence is 19 residues long. CDR1 and CDR2 from the germline V gene are ENHRY and SYGVKD. CDR3 in amino acids: CAISGTGPSGSSNTGELFF. DNA of the CDR3: TGTGCCATCAGTGGGACAGGCCCTAGCGGGTCGTCGAACACCGGGGAGCTGTTTTTT.

This clonotype was recorded many times. This chain uses TRBV5-5 with TRBJ1-4, with 8 nucleotides matching TRBD1. The CDR3 spans 15 residues. The V gene's germline CDR1 is SGHKS and CDR2 YYEKEE (reference sequence). Losses at the gene ends were 4 bases for V and 8 bases for J; bases not matched to a gene: 10. In nucleotides, the CDR3 is TGTGCCAGCAGCCGGGAGACAGGGGAGTTCGAAAAACTGTTTTTT. Translating it yields CASSRETGEFEKLFF.

Turning to this clonotype: The conserved phenylalanine or tryptophan is not found at the CDR3 terminus, so this likely reflects a read error. V gene TRBV6-6 combines with J gene TRBJ2-1; TRBD2 matches at 10 bases. Trimming cost V 0 bases and J 12 bases; bases outside gene matches: 8. This CDR3 spans 15 amino acids. Germline CDR1 MNHNY, CDR2 SVGAGI (reference sequence). The CDR3 loop is CASSYSTLAGEGQFI. The CDR3 DNA sequence: TGTGCCAGCAGTTACTCTACGCTAGCGGGAGAAGGGCAGTTCATC.

J is TRBJ2-2 and V is TRBV9; TRBD2 matches at 9 bases. In germline, CDR1 is SGDLS, CDR2 YYNGEE. The CDR3 has 16 residues. J gave up 6 bases and V 0 bases, and 6 bases lay outside the gene matches. Here the CDR3 DNA reads TGTGCCAGCAGCGTAGCCCCCATAGCGGGGGCCGGGGAGCTGTTTTTT. Amino acid sequence: CASSVAPIAGAGELFF.

This clonotype was detected ten times or more. The CDR3 loop is CASSHRRGDEQYF. The CDR3 DNA follows: TGTGCCAGCAGCCACCGACGGGGCGACGAGCAGTACTTC. V is TRBV12-3 or TRBV12-4 and J is TRBJ2-7; D might be TRBD1 or TRBD2, each matching 5 bases. Between the trimmed V and J ends, which lost 6 bases and 5 bases, there was a span of 14 bases. CDR3 size: 13 residues.

The V gene is TRBV6-2 or TRBV6-3, the J gene TRBJ2-3; TRBD2 matches 10 bases. Germline V gene data show CDR1 as MNHEY and CDR2 as SVGEGT. The CDR3 loop spans 15 amino acids. V gave up 7 bases and J gave up 8 bases; unmatched junction bases: 12. The CDR3 coding sequence is TGTGCCAGCATAAAGCTAGCGGGAGATGACGGTACGCAGTATTTT. It specifies CASIKLAGDDGTQYF.

The chain employs TRBV30 and TRBJ1-2, with 8 bases lining up with TRBD1. The CDR3 length is 14 residues. Germline-derived CDR1 and CDR2 are GTSNPN and SVGIG (reference sequence). The V gene end was trimmed by 2 bases and the J gene end by 6 bases; junction bases not matched to a gene: 8. The CDR3 DNA is TGTGCCTGGAGTACCCTTCGGACAGGGCATGGCTACACCTTC. This sequence encodes CAWSTLRTGHGYTF. The full variable domain, in which reference TRBV30 and TRBJ1-2 provide the parts outside the CDR3, is SQTIHQWPATLVQPVGSPLSLECTVEGTSNPNLYWYRQAAGRGLQLLFYSVGIGQISSEVPQNLSASRPQDRQFILSSKKLLLSDSGFYLCAWSTLRTGHGYTFGSGTRLTVV.

In regard to this clonotype: The junction does not match germline at one end; this may be a read error. The rearrangement uses TRBV11-2 and TRBJ2-3, with 8 bases lining up with TRBD2. Germline loops: CDR1 SGHAT, CDR2 FQNNGV. This CDR3 region has 17 residues. CDR3 DNA sequence: TGTGCCAGCAGCTCCTCGCGACTAGCGACCAACTTAGATACGCGGTATTTT. As protein: CASSSSRLATNLDTRYF. The entire variable domain, with the rest obtained from reference TRBV11-2 and TRBJ2-3, is as follows: EAGVAQSPRYKIIEKRQSVAFWCNPISGHATLYWYQQILGQGPKLLIQFQNNGVVDDSQLPKDRFSAERLKGVDSTLKIQPAKLEDSAVYLCASSSSRLATNLDTRYFGPGTRLTVL.

With respect to this clonotype: This may be a read error, as it is one base from a much larger clone. V gene TRBV11-2 combines with J gene TRBJ2-2, with 10 bases that match TRBD2. Germline-derived CDR1 and CDR2 are SGHAT and FQNNGV. The CDR3 loop spans 15 amino acids. CDR3 residues: CASSFGLADTGELSF. Written as DNA, the CDR3 is TGTGCCAGCAGCTTCGGACTAGCGGACACCGGGGAGCTGTCTTTT.

J is TRBJ2-3 and V is TRBV13, with D maybe TRBD2 (6 bases). Per germline, CDR1 PRHDT and CDR2 FYEKMQ (reference sequence). V dropped 8 bases and J dropped 0 bases, with 18 bases sitting between them. This CDR3 is 16 amino acids long. The CDR3: CASAASEFGSTDTQYF. The CDR3 nucleotides read TGTGCCAGCGCGGCTAGCGAGTTTGGCAGCACAGATACGCAGTATTTT.

In regard to this clonotype: Possible read error: a much larger clone is one base away. A read error is likely, as this CDR3 ends without the conserved phenylalanine or tryptophan. V and J are TRBV6-1 and TRBJ1-2, with TRBD1 as a possible D gene (5 bases). CDR1 and CDR2 (germline): MNHNS, SASEGT. This CDR3 has 14 residues. The V end lost 7 bases, the J end lost 4 bases, and 16 bases lay between the germline ends. The CDR3 sequence is CASTPAGRIYGYTL. The CDR3 DNA is TGTGCCAGCACCCCGGCAGGGAGGATCTATGGCTACACCTTA.

Details on this clonotype: This may stem from a read error, because a much larger clone lies one nucleotide away. The chain uses TRBV6-5 and TRBJ2-5; D not certain. Germline CDR1 is MNHEY and CDR2 is SVGAGI. The CDR3 runs 13 residues. The V gene lost 0 bases and the J gene lost 5 bases, with 7 bases spanning the gap. The CDR3 spells CASSYSGSETQYF. The DNA for the CDR3 is TGTGCCAGCAGTTACTCAGGGTCGGAGACCCAGTACTTC.

This clonotype occurred a few times. The chain combines TRBV21-1 with TRBJ1-5. TRBV21-1 is recorded as a pseudogene. The CDR3 has 14 amino acids. The CDR3 DNA sequence: TGTGCCAGCAGCAAAGAGGAGGGAGATCAGCCCCAGCATTTT. This codes for CASSKEEGDQPQHF.

A few counts support this clonotype. This chain joins TRBV24-1 and TRBJ2-5; the D call may be TRBD1 or TRBD2 (5 bases each). CDR1 is KGHDR and CDR2 is SFDVKD in the germline V gene. Trimming stripped 4 bases from V and 6 bases from J, with 17 bases between. The CDR3 has 15 residues. The CDR3: CATSDPSGREQTQYF. In nucleotides, the CDR3 is TGTGCCACCAGTGACCCCTCGGGACGGGAACAGACCCAGTACTTC.

Comments on this clonotype: A read error may produce the germline difference seen at one junction end. The chain employs TRBV29-1 and TRBJ1-2; TRBD1 is a possible D gene (5 bases). The CDR3 loop spans 13 amino acids. Looked up from germline, CDR1 is SQVTM and CDR2 is ANQGSEA. The DNA for the CDR3 is TGCAGCGCGCAAGTGACAGAACACTATGGCTACACATTC. Its protein product is CSAQVTEHYGYTF. Drawing the rest from reference TRBV29-1 and TRBJ1-2, the complete variable domain is SAVISQKPSRDICQRGTSLTIQCQVDSQVTMMFWYRQQPGQSLTLIATANQGSEATYESGFVIDKFPISRPNLTFSTLTVSNMSPEDSSIYLCSAQVTEHYGYTFGSGTRLTVV.

This clonotype appeared many times. CDR3 amino acids: CASSQGEGVTYEQYF. As DNA, the CDR3 is TGCGCCAGCAGCCAAGGTGAGGGAGTTACCTACGAGCAGTACTTC. V usage is TRBV4-1 and J usage is TRBJ2-7, with a possible D match to TRBD2 (5 bases). The ends were cut back, 1 base at V and 2 bases at J, with 12 bases in the middle. This CDR3 spans 15 amino acids. The germline V gene encodes CDR1 MGHRA and CDR2 YSYEKL.

This chain connects TRBV6-6 to TRBJ1-1; TRBD1 aligns across 10 bases. J was trimmed by 5 bases and V by 5 bases; bases with no gene match: 5. The CDR3 consists of 14 residues. Germline CDR1 MNHNY, CDR2 SVGAGI (reference sequence). CDR3 protein: CASSGTGVRTEAFF. DNA of the CDR3: TGTGCCAGCAGTGGGACAGGGGTAAGGACTGAAGCTTTCTTT.

As to this clonotype: The junction does not match germline at one end; this may be a read error. The gene calls are TRBV5-4 and TRBJ2-5, with a weak D call TRBD2 (5 bases). The CDR3 totals 13 residues. Germline assignment: CDR1 SGHNT and CDR2 YYREEE (reference sequence). Here the CDR3 DNA reads TGTGCCAGAAGCTTAGGTCGGGAAGAGATCCAGTACTTC. It yields the protein CARSLGREEIQYF. Supplemented by reference TRBV5-4 and TRBJ2-5, the full variable domain reads ETGVTQSPTHLIKTRGQQVTLRCSSQSGHNTVSWYQQALGQGPQFIFQYYREEENGRGNFPPRFSGLQFPNYSSELNVNALELDDSALYLCARSLGREEIQYFGPGTRLLVL.

J is TRBJ2-7 and V is TRBV5-1; D might be TRBD1 (5 bases). The CDR3 contains 14 residues. Germline CDR1 reads SGHRS; CDR2 reads YFSETQ. V was trimmed by 3 bases and J by 3 bases, leaving 13 bases between them. The CDR3 loop reads CASSSQGGHYEQYF. CDR3 sequence (DNA): TGCGCCAGCAGCTCTCAGGGTGGCCACTACGAGCAGTACTTC.

As for this clonotype: A much larger clone differs from this one at a single base, so this may be a read error. The chain recombines TRBV6-5 with TRBJ1-3; D perhaps matches TRBD1 (5 bases). V was cut by 8 bases and J by 8 bases, with 13 bases left in between. The V gene's germline CDR1 is MNHEY and CDR2 SVGAGI. The CDR3 length is 12 residues. The CDR3 loop is CASGTGGDTIYF. As DNA, the CDR3 is TGTGCCAGCGGGACCGGAGGAGACACCATATATTTT.

On this clonotype itself: One base away lies a much larger clone, so this may be a sequencing read error. Because the CDR3 is missing its conserved closing phenylalanine or tryptophan, this is likely a read error. The V and J genes are TRBV6-5 and TRBJ1-6; D may be TRBD1 (6 bases). Germline values: CDR1 MNHEY, CDR2 SVGAGI. Trimming removed 4 bases from V and 8 bases from J, with 12 bases in between. This CDR3 is built from 14 residues. The CDR3: CASSLTGFDSPLHL. The CDR3, as DNA: TGTGCCAGCAGTTTAACAGGGTTTGATTCACCCCTCCACTTA.

In its sample, this clonotype was seen once. This may be a read error, as it is one base from a much larger clone. V gene TRBV6-1 combines with J gene TRBJ1-5; a weak D match, TRBD1 (6 bases). Trimming cost V 2 bases and J 5 bases, with 7 bases left between them. Germline CDR1 and CDR2: MNHNS and SASEGT. The CDR3 is 13 residues long. This chain's CDR3 is CASSETGYQPQHF. CDR3 nucleotide sequence: TGTGCCAGCAGTGAAACAGGGTATCAGCCCCAGCATTTT.

On this clonotype: The junction does not match germline at one end; this may be a read error. This rearrangement joins TRBV29-1 to TRBJ2-3; D gene unclear. Germline CDR1 SQVTM, CDR2 ANQGSEA. The CDR3 totals 15 residues. The CDR3 DNA reads as TGCAGCCTTGAAAAATGGGCCAGGATCCAGGATACGCAGTATTTT. Residues: CSLEKWARIQDTQYF.

This clonotype was found many times. The chain's CDR3 is CAILREGPGELFF. CDR3 nucleotide sequence: TGTGCCATCTTGCGGGAGGGCCCCGGGGAGCTGTTTTTT. The chain recombines TRBV10-3 with TRBJ2-2, with 9 positions matching TRBD2. CDR1 is ENHRY and CDR2 is SYGVKD in the germline V gene. The length of the CDR3 is 13 residues. V shed 8 bases and J 6 bases; nucleotides not matched to a gene: 4.

Of note for this clonotype: A read error may be the cause here, since a much bigger clone is one base away. The V and J genes are TRBV7-9 and TRBJ2-5; tentatively, D is TRBD2 (6 bases). CDR1 SEHNR and CDR2 FQNEAQ come from the germline V gene (reference sequence). The CDR3 covers 13 residues. The CDR3 region has the DNA TGTGCCAGCACATCCGCGGGCCGGGAGACCCATTACTTC. Protein sequence: CASTSAGRETHYF.

As concerns this clonotype: A much larger clone differs by one base, so this may be a read error. The chain is built from TRBV7-9 and TRBJ1-2, with TRBD1 as a possible D gene (6 bases). CDR3 length: 14 residues. Germline loops: CDR1 SEHNR, CDR2 FQNEAQ (reference sequence). The CDR3 bases are TGTGCCAGCAGCTCAGGGGTATTAAACTATGACTACACCTTC. Translation gives CASSSGVLNYDYTF.

This rearrangement joins TRBV11-2 to TRBJ2-7, with 7 bases fitting TRBD1. The CDR3 sequence is 16 residues long. The trim removed 0 bases at V and 10 bases at J, leaving 15 bases unmatched. The germline CDR1 and CDR2 sequences are SGHAT and FQNNGV. The CDR3 DNA follows: TGTGCCAGCAGCTTAGATCTGGGGACAGAAATCTACGTACAGTACTTC. Translating it yields CASSLDLGTEIYVQYF.

This clonotype occurred many times. The chain combines TRBV11-2 with TRBJ2-3; 8 bases fit TRBD1. Germline values: CDR1 SGHAT, CDR2 FQNNGV. The CDR3 is made up of 17 amino acids. Trimming at V came to 1 base and at J to 6 bases, leaving 12 bases not matched to a gene. CDR3 DNA: TGTGCCAGCAGCTTAGTGGGACCTACAGGGGGTGTTGATACGCAGTATTTT. Protein product: CASSLVGPTGGVDTQYF.